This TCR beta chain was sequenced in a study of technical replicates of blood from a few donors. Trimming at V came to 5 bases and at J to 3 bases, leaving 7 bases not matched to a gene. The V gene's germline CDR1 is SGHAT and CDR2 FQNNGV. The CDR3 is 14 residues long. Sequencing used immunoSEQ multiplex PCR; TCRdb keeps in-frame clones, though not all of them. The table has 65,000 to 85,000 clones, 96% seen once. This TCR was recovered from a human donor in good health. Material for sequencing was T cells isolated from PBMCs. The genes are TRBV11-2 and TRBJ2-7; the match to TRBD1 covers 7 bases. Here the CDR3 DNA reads TGTGCCAGCAGCCTCCGGGACAGATACTACGAGCAGTACTTC. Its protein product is CASSLRDRYYEQYF.